This T cell receptor (beta chain) is drawn from a study of identical twins. This clonotype showed up many times. Its antigen is not known. V lost 4 bases and J lost 6, with 23 bases in between. Germline V lookup: CDR1 MGHDK, CDR2 SYGVNS. This CDR3 is built from 17 residues. Findings and limits, study-wide: For cord blood, abundant beta clonotypes had fewer insertions, unlike memory repertoires, which showed none.

Each cDNA held unique molecular identifiers, and template switching gave it a universal primer site. TCRdb redid the calling of the 5' RACE reads with MiXCR, one entry per CDR3 protein. Among 250,000 or so distinct CDR3 sequences listed, around 7.6% were seen once. This same sample was also part of a study on yellow fever vaccine responses in identical twins.

The chain joins TRBV25-1 to TRBJ2-3, with D perhaps given as TRBD1 or TRBD2 (5 bases each). This TCR was recovered from a young woman in good health. Source material: CD8+ T cells sorted from blood. In DNA form, the CDR3 reads TGTGCCAGCAGTGTCCCCCCCGGGACGGATGATTCCGATACGCAGTATTTT. As protein: CASSVPPGTDDSDTQYF.